The source of this TCR beta chain is a study of blood T cell repertoires in COVID-19. As for the study in general: Acute-phase and convalescent COVID-19 samples originated in the United States, Italy and Spain. Sample material is recorded as cDNA or gDNA derived from T cells, B-cell-depleted T cells, or PBMCs.

Repertoires were generated with immunoSEQ multiplex PCR, while TCRdb's copy carries only in-frame clones and drops some. Among 100,000 to 150,000 clones listed, about four fifths were seen once. This clone was observed a single time. The identical CDR3 is also encoded by other nucleotide sequences in the sample. Trimming removed 6 bases from V and 2 bases from J; junction bases left unmatched: 2. CDR1 is MNHEY and CDR2 is SVGAGI in the germline V gene. The CDR3 sequence is 13 residues long. The sample was peripheral blood. The sequence was obtained from a man aged 35 to 55 with active or convalescent COVID-19. The rearrangement links TRBV6-5 to TRBJ2-7; 9 nucleotides match TRBD1. Here the CDR3 reads CASRGQGAYEQYF. CDR3 bases: TGTGCCAGCAGGGGACAGGGTGCCTACGAGCAGTACTTC.